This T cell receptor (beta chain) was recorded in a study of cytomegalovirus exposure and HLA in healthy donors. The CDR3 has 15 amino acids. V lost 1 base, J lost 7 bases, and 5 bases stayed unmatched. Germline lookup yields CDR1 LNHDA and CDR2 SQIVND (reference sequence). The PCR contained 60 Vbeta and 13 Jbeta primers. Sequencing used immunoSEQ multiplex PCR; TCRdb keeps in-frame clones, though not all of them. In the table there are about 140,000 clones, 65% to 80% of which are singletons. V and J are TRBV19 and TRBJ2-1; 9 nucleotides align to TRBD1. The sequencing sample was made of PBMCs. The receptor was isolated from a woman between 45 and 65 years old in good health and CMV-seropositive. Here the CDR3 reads CASSIGPTGGNEQFF. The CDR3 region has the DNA TGTGCCAGTAGTATAGGGCCGACAGGGGGGAATGAGCAGTTCTTC.